This T cell receptor beta chain came from a study of Ad26.COV2.S vaccination and SARS-CoV-2 variants. Worth noting for this clone: Its antigen is as yet unknown.

General study results and limits: Spike-specific TCR breadth was greater in vaccine than placebo recipients. Vaccinees and placebo recipients showed similar non-spike TCR breadth.

Only in-frame clones appear in the TCRdb table, and some are missing; sequencing was by immunoSEQ multiplex PCR. Of just over 350,000 clones listed, just over 90% are singletons. The CDR3 is 15 amino acids. Germline-derived CDR1 and CDR2 are SGHKS and YYEKEE (reference sequence). V dropped 3 bases and J dropped 6; count of bases not matched to a gene: 8. The receptor was isolated from a human donor who had recovered from COVID-19. The V gene is TRBV5-5, the J gene TRBJ2-2, with 7 positions matching TRBD1. Sequences were derived from peripheral blood, sampled after recovery from COVID-19. CDR3 protein: CASSSSHRGSGELFF. CDR3 nucleotides: TGTGCCAGCAGCTCCTCTCACAGGGGATCCGGGGAGCTGTTTTTT.